The 24 T cell receptor beta chains below all came from one sample that was sequenced in a study of blood T cell repertoires in COVID-19. Assay used: immunoSEQ multiplex PCR; TCRdb lists only in-frame clones, some missing. The sample has about 210,000 clones, over 75% seen once. The sample consisted of peripheral blood. The receptors stem from a woman aged 40 to 55 with acute or convalescent COVID-19.

The chain carries TRBV7-3 and TRBJ1-2; D is possibly TRBD1 (5 bases). The V gene lost 0 bases and the J gene lost 7 bases, with 9 bases spanning the gap. The CDR3 consists of 13 residues. The germline CDR1 and CDR2 sequences are SGHTA and FQGTGA. The CDR3 protein is CASSLTRDSGYTF. In DNA, the CDR3 is TGTGCCAGCAGCTTAACTAGGGACTCTGGCTACACCTTC.

This rearrangement joins TRBV5-1 to TRBJ2-3, with TRBD2 identical over 10 bases. CDR1 and CDR2 (germline): SGHRS, YFSETQ. J lost 1 base, V lost 4 bases, and 9 bases had no gene match. There are 17 residues in the CDR3. The CDR3 loop is CASSQGSLAGGTDTQYF. Here the CDR3 DNA reads TGCGCCAGCAGCCAGGGATCTCTAGCGGGGGGCACAGATACGCAGTATTTT. The complete variable domain, with remaining parts taken from reference TRBV5-1 and TRBJ2-3, reads KAGVTQTPRYLIKTRGQQVTLSCSPISGHRSVSWYQQTPGQGLQFLFEYFSETQRNKGNFPGRFSGRQFSNSRSEMNVSTLELGDSALYLCASSQGSLAGGTDTQYFGPGTRLTVL.

The rearrangement uses TRBV10-1 and TRBJ2-5; D is unresolved. The germline V and J ends were trimmed by 6 bases and 2 bases, with 13 bases remaining between them. Germline lookup yields CDR1 WNHNN and CDR2 SYGVQD (reference sequence). The CDR3 is 14 residues long. CDR3 sequence: CASSAGSVQETQYF. The CDR3 DNA is TGCGCCAGCAGCGCCGGGTCGGTACAAGAGACCCAGTACTTC.

J is TRBJ1-2 and V is TRBV7-2; D unresolved. Germline CDR1 is SGHTA and CDR2 is FQGNSA. The CDR3 extends over 14 amino acids. V was clipped by 5 bases and J by 4 bases, with 14 bases between them. CDR3 DNA sequence: TGTGCCAGCAGCCCCTCTTACCACACCTATGGCTACACCTTC. This sequence encodes CASSPSYHTYGYTF.

V and J are TRBV5-4 and TRBJ2-5; a weak D match, TRBD1 (5 bases). Per germline, CDR1 SGHNT and CDR2 YYREEE (reference sequence). CDR3 length: 13 amino acids. The V end lost 4 bases, the J end lost 4 bases, and 11 bases lay between the germline ends. Here the CDR3 reads CASSLTALETQYF. The CDR3 DNA reads as TGTGCCAGCAGCCTGACAGCCTTAGAGACCCAGTACTTC.

This chain links TRBV20-1 with TRBJ1-1, with D perhaps TRBD1 (5 bases). The germline V and J ends were trimmed by 2 bases and 6 bases, with 7 bases remaining between them. This CDR3 is 11 amino acids long. From germline, CDR1 is DFQATT and CDR2 SNEGSKA (reference sequence). CDR3 amino acids: CSARWGAEAFF. The CDR3 bases are TGCAGTGCTAGATGGGGGGCTGAAGCTTTCTTT.

The chain's CDR3 is CASSIRGGNTEAFF. DNA of the CDR3: TGCGCCAGCAGCATACGAGGGGGGAACACTGAAGCTTTCTTT. V is TRBV5-1 and J is TRBJ1-1; D might be TRBD1 (6 bases). V lost 4 bases to trimming and J lost 1 base, with 11 bases between them. CDR3 length: 14 residues. Germline V gene sequence: CDR1 SGHRS, CDR2 YFSETQ.

V gene TRBV5-4 combines with J gene TRBJ2-4, with D hard to call. The CDR3 extends over 11 amino acids. Trimming pared 1 base from V and 8 bases from J, leaving 4 bases between. Germline V CDR1 and CDR2: SGHNT, YYREEE (reference sequence). The CDR3 sequence is CASSLSDIQYF. In DNA form, the CDR3 reads TGTGCCAGCAGCTTGTCTGACATTCAGTACTTC.

The chain links TRBV20-1 to TRBJ1-1; D unclear. Trimming pared 2 bases from V and 3 bases from J, leaving 4 bases between. The CDR3 extends over 11 amino acids. Germline CDR1 DFQATT, CDR2 SNEGSKA (reference sequence). The CDR3 protein is CSARLYTEAFF. CDR3 nucleotide sequence: TGCAGTGCTAGATTATACACTGAAGCTTTCTTT.

The chain carries TRBV5-1 and TRBJ1-1; 9 bases fit TRBD1. This CDR3 is built from 19 residues. Losses at the gene ends were 1 base for V and 7 bases for J; bases not matched to a gene: 20. Germline assignment: CDR1 SGHRS and CDR2 YFSETQ. The CDR3 spells CASSLSLGPQRDRVNEAFF. DNA for the CDR3: TGCGCCAGCAGCTTGTCTCTTGGCCCCCAACGGGACAGGGTAAATGAAGCTTTCTTT. Complete variable domain (other parts from reference TRBV5-1 and TRBJ1-1): KAGVTQTPRYLIKTRGQQVTLSCSPISGHRSVSWYQQTPGQGLQFLFEYFSETQRNKGNFPGRFSGRQFSNSRSEMNVSTLELGDSALYLCASSLSLGPQRDRVNEAFFGQGTRLTVV.

The V and J genes are TRBV20-1 and TRBJ1-5; no clear D gene. Trimming cost V 3 bases and J 5 bases, with 11 bases left between them. The CDR3 loop spans 13 amino acids. Germline V gene lookup returns CDR1 DFQATT and CDR2 SNEGSKA (reference sequence). The CDR3, as DNA: TGCAGTGCTAGTAGAGGGATTTATCAGCCCCAGCATTTT. It specifies CSASRGIYQPQHF.

This chain joins TRBV2 and TRBJ1-1, with TRBD1 as a possible D gene (6 bases). The CDR3 runs to 15 residues. The germline V and J ends were trimmed by 6 bases and 0 bases, with 14 bases remaining between them. Germline CDR1 SNHLY, CDR2 FYNNEI. In nucleotides, the CDR3 is TGTGCCAGCAGCCCAGGGGTCGGGATGAACACTGAAGCTTTCTTT. Translated, it gives CASSPGVGMNTEAFF. Supplemented by reference TRBV2 and TRBJ1-1, the full variable domain reads EPEVTQTPSHQVTQMGQEVILRCVPISNHLYFYWYRQILGQKVEFLVSFYNNEISEKSEIFDDQFSVERPDGSNFTLKIRSTKLEDSAMYFCASSPGVGMNTEAFFGQGTRLTVV.

This chain joins TRBV19 and TRBJ1-3; D is uncertain. The V gene's germline CDR1 is LNHDA and CDR2 SQIVND (reference sequence). The V end was cut by 7 bases, the J end by 2 bases, with 12 bases between. There are 14 residues in the CDR3. Here the CDR3 reads CASIPRRAGNTIYF. In nucleotides, the CDR3 is TGTGCCAGTATCCCGAGGCGGGCTGGAAACACCATATATTTT.

This clone was observed a single time. The chain has TRBV5-1 and TRBJ2-3, with 15 positions matching TRBD2. Germline V gene lookup returns CDR1 SGHRS and CDR2 YFSETQ. Trimming cost V 4 bases and J 2 bases; bases outside gene matches: 5. The CDR3 runs 17 residues. The CDR3 DNA sequence: TGCGCCAGCAGCCAAGGGACTAGCGGGGGGTACACAGATACGCAGTATTTT. This codes for CASSQGTSGGYTDTQYF.

The J gene is TRBJ2-7, the V gene TRBV10-2; perhaps TRBD1 as D (6 bases). This CDR3 spans 15 amino acids. CDR1 and CDR2 from the germline V gene are WSHSY and SAAADI. Deletions cut 1 base from V and 4 bases from J, with 14 bases between. CDR3 region: CASSEFVGAGYEQYV. The CDR3 DNA reads TGCGCCAGCAGTGAGTTCGTGGGGGCGGGTTACGAGCAGTACGTC.

This chain connects TRBV6-1 to TRBJ2-1, with TRBD2 matching over 13 bases. Trimming removed 0 bases from V and 9 bases from J; junction bases left unmatched: 2. Germline V gives CDR1 MNHNS, CDR2 SASEGT. The CDR3 length is 15 residues. CDR3 coding DNA: TGTGCCAGCAGTGAAGCACTAGCGGGGGGGCTTGAGCAGTTCTTC. Its translation is CASSEALAGGLEQFF.

This clone was counted between two and nine times. CDR3 sequence (DNA): TGCAGTGCTAGACTGGCTGACACCATATATTTT. This encodes CSARLADTIYF. The rearrangement links TRBV20-1 to TRBJ1-3; D unclear. Germline-derived CDR1 and CDR2 are DFQATT and SNEGSKA (reference sequence). The germline V and J ends were trimmed by 2 bases and 8 bases, with 7 bases remaining between them. The CDR3 runs 11 residues.

The CDR3, as DNA: TGCGCCAGCAGCTCCGACAGGAACTATGGCTACACCTTC. This sequence encodes CASSSDRNYGYTF. The chain combines TRBV10-2 with TRBJ1-2; D may be TRBD1 (6 bases). Germline V CDR1 and CDR2: WSHSY, SAAADI. V gave up 6 bases and J gave up 2 bases, with 10 bases separating them. This CDR3 comprises 13 residues.

V gene TRBV6-6 combines with J gene TRBJ1-2; 12 positions match TRBD1. CDR1 is MNHNY, CDR2 SVGAGI, per germline (reference sequence). There are 15 residues in the CDR3. The trim removed 6 bases at V and 8 bases at J, leaving 10 bases unmatched. The CDR3 loop is CASSPRDRGLRGYTF. The DNA for the CDR3 is TGTGCCAGCAGCCCCCGGGACAGGGGGCTCCGAGGCTACACCTTC.

The chain carries TRBV3-1 (or the pseudogene TRBV3-2) and TRBJ2-1, with 7 bases identical to TRBD2. V lost 1 base and J lost 7; bases outside the gene matches: 16. CDR3 length equals 18 residues. Germline CDR1 and CDR2: LGHDT and YNNKEL (reference sequence). CDR3: CASSQVPTLAGKRNEQFF. As DNA, the CDR3 is TGTGCCAGCAGCCAAGTGCCGACCTTAGCGGGCAAAAGAAATGAGCAGTTCTTC.

The chain recombines TRBV19 with TRBJ1-6, with 9 bases lining up with TRBD1. CDR1 is LNHDA, CDR2 SQIVND, per germline (reference sequence). There are 15 residues in the CDR3. After removal of 5 bases from V and 7 bases from J, the junction contained 6 bases not matched to a gene. DNA for the CDR3: TGTGCCAGTAGTCCCTGGGACAGGGACAATTCACCCCTCCACTTT. It translates to CASSPWDRDNSPLHF.

The chain joins TRBV11-2 to TRBJ2-7; 8 bases align to TRBD1. The CDR3 runs to 16 residues. Germline trimming cut 5 bases from V and 6 bases from J; bases unmatched to any gene: 15. CDR1 is SGHAT and CDR2 is FQNNGV in the germline V gene. CDR3 nucleotides: TGTGCCAGCAGCCCGAGGACAGGGCTTGGATACTTCGAGCAGTACGTC. It yields the protein CASSPRTGLGYFEQYV.

The rearrangement joins TRBV5-1 to TRBJ2-3; 10 positions agree with TRBD2. CDR1 and CDR2 from the germline V gene are SGHRS and YFSETQ. The CDR3 contains 16 residues. J lost 3 bases, V lost 0 bases, and 4 bases had no gene match. CDR3 DNA: TGCGCCAGCAGCTTGGCGGTTAGCGGGGGGACAGATACGCAGTATTTT. The encoded protein is CASSLAVSGGTDTQYF.

The rearrangement joins TRBV30 to TRBJ1-2; D might be TRBD1 (5 bases). V lost 1 base, J lost 4 bases, and 10 bases lay in between. In germline, CDR1 is GTSNPN, CDR2 SVGIG (reference sequence). This CDR3 region has 13 residues. The CDR3 nucleotides read TGTGCCTGGAGTGAAGGGGTCGGCTATGGCTACACCTTC. Translating it yields CAWSEGVGYGYTF.